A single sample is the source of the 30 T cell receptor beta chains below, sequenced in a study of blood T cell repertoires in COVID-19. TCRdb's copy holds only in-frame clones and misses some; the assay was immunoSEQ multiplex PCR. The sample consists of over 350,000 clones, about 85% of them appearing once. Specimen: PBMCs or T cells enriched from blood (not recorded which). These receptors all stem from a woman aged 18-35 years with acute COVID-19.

Written as DNA, the CDR3 is TGTGCCAGCAGCACCCCCGGGACAGAGAACACCGGGGAGCTGTTTTTT. Translated: CASSTPGTENTGELFF. The chain couples TRBV11-2 to TRBJ2-2, with 7 nucleotides matching TRBD1. Germline assignment: CDR1 SGHAT and CDR2 FQNNGV. This CDR3 contains 16 residues. J was trimmed by 1 base and V by 5 bases; bases with no gene match: 7.

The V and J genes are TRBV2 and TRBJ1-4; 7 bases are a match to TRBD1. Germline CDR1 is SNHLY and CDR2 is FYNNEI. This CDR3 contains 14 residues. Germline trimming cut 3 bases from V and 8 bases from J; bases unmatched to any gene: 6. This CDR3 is CASSDATGYEKLFF. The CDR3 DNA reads TGTGCCAGCAGTGACGCGACAGGGTACGAAAAACTGTTTTTT.

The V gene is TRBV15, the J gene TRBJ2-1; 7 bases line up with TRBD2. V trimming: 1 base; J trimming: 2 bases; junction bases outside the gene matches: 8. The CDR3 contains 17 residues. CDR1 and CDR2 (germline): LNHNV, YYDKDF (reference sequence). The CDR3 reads CATSRGVGLAAYNEQFF. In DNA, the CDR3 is TGTGCCACCAGCAGAGGGGTTGGGCTAGCGGCCTACAATGAGCAGTTCTTC.

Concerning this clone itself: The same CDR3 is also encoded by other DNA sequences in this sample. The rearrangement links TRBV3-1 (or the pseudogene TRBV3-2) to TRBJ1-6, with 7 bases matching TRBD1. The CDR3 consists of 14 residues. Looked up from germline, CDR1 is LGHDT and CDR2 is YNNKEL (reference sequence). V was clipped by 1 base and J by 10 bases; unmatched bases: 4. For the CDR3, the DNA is TGTGCCAGCAGCCAAGGGACAGGAGGATCACCCCTCCACTTT. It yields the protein CASSQGTGGSPLHF.

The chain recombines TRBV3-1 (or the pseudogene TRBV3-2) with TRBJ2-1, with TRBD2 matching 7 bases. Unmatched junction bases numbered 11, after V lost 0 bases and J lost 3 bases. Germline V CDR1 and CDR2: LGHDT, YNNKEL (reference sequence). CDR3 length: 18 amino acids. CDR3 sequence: CASSQDGWASGLYNEQFF. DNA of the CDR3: TGTGCCAGCAGCCAAGACGGGTGGGCTAGCGGACTCTACAATGAGCAGTTCTTC.

CDR3 nucleotides: TGTGCCAGCAGCGTCACCCAAAGCAACACTGAAGCTTTCTTT. As protein: CASSVTQSNTEAFF. This chain links TRBV9 with TRBJ1-1, with D unclear. Germline CDR1 SGDLS, CDR2 YYNGEE. The CDR3 length is 14 residues. V lost 2 bases to trimming and J lost 2 bases, with 10 bases between them.

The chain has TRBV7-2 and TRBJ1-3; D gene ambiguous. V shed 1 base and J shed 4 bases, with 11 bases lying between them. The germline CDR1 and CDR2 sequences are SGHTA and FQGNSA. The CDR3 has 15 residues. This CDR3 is CASSLDAGEGNTIYF. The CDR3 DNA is TGTGCCAGCAGCTTAGACGCGGGCGAGGGAAACACCATATATTTT.

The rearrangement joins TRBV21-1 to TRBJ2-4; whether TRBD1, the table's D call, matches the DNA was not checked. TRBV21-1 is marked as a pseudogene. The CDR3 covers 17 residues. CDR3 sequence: CASSNSEPGQGKNIQYF. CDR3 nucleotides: TGTGCCAGCAGCAATTCGGAGCCGGGACAGGGTAAAAACATTCAGTACTTC.

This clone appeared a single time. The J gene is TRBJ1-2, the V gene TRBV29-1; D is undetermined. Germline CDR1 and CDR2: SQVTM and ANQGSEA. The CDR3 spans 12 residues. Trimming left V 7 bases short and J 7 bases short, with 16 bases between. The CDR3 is CSAPVRDSGYTF. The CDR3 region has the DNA TGCAGCGCTCCTGTTCGGGATTCTGGCTACACCTTC.

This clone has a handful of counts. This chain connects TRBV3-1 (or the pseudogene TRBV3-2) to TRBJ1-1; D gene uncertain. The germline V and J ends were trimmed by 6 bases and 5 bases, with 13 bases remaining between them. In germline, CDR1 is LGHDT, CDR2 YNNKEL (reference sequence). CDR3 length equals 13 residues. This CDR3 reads CASRSVGVTEAFF. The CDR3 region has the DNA TGTGCCAGCAGGTCCGTGGGAGTGACTGAAGCTTTCTTT.

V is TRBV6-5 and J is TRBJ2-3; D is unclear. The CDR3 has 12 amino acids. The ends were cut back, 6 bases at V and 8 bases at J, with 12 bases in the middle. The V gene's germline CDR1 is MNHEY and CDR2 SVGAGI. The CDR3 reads CASRGSTGTQYF. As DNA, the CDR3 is TGTGCCAGCAGGGGTTCAACGGGTACGCAGTATTTT.

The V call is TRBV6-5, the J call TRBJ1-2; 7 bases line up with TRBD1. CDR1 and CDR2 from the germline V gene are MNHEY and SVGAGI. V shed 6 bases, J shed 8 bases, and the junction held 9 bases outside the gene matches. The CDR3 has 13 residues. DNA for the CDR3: TGTGCCAGCAGAACCTCACAGGGGTTGGGCTACACCTTC. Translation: CASRTSQGLGYTF.

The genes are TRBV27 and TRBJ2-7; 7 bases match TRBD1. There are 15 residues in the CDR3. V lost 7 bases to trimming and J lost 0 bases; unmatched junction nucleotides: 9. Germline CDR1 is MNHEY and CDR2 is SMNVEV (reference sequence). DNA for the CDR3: TGTGCCAGCAACAGAGGGACAGACTTCTCCTACGAGCAGTACTTC. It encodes CASNRGTDFSYEQYF.

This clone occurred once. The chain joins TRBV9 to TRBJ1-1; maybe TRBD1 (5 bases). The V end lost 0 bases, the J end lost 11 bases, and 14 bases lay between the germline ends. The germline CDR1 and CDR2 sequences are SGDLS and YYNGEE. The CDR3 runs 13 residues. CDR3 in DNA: TGTGCCAGCAGCGTAGGTTCAGGGCTGGAGGCTTTCTTT. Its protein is CASSVGSGLEAFF.

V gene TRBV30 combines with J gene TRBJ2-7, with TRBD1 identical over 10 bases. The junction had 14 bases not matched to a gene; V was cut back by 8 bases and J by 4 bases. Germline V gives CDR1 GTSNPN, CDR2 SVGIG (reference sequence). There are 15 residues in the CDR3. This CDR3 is CATGRRDRGRYEQYF. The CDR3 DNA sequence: TGTGCCACCGGACGGAGGGACAGGGGTAGGTACGAGCAGTACTTC.

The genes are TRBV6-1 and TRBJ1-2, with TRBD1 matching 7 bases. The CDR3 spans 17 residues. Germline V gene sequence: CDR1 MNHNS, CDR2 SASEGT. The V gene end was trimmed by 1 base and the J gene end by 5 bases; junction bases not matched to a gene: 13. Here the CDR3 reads CASSEELEGGSKYGYTF. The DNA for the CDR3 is TGTGCCAGCAGTGAAGAGTTGGAAGGGGGCTCAAAATATGGCTACACCTTC.

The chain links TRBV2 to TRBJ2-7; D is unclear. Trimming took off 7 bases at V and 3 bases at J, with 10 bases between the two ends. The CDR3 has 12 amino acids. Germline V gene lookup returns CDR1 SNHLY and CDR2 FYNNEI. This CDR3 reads CASTEVLYEQYF. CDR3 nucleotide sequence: TGTGCCAGCACTGAGGTACTCTACGAGCAGTACTTC.

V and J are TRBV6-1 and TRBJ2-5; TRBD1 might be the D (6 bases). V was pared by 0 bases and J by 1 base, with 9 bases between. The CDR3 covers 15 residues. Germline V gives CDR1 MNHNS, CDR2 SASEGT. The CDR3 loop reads CASSEARDTQETQYF. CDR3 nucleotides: TGTGCCAGCAGTGAAGCGAGGGACACCCAAGAGACCCAGTACTTC.

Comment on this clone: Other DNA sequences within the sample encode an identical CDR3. The CDR3 nucleotides are TGTGCCAGCAGCGTCGCAGGGCAAGAGACCCAGTACTTC. Translating it yields CASSVAGQETQYF. This chain connects TRBV9 to TRBJ2-5; possible D gene TRBD1, 5 bases. This CDR3 is built from 13 residues. Germline CDR1 reads SGDLS; CDR2 reads YYNGEE. V was clipped by 2 bases and J by 2 bases, with 7 bases between them. Filled out from reference TRBV9 and TRBJ2-5, the complete variable domain reads DSGVTQTPKHLITATGQRVTLRCSPRSGDLSVYWYQQSLDQGLQFLIQYYNGEERAKGNILERFSAQQFPDLHSELNLSSLELGDSALYFCASSVAGQETQYFGPGTRLLVL.

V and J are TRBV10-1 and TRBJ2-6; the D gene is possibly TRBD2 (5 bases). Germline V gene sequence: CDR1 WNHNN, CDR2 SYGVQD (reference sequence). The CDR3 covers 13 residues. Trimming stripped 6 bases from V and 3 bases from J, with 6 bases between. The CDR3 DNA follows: TGCGCCAGCAGGGACTTTGGGGCCAACGTCCTGACTTTC. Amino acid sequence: CASRDFGANVLTF.

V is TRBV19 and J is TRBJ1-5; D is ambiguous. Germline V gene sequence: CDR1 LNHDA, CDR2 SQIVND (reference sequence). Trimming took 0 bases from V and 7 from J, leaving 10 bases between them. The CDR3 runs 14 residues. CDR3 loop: CASSIDEGGQPQHF. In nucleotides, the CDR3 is TGTGCCAGTAGTATAGATGAGGGAGGCCAGCCCCAGCATTTT.

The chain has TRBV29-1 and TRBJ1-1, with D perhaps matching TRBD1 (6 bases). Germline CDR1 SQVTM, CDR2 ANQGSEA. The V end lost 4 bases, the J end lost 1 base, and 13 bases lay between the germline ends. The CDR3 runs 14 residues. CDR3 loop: CSVGVGARNTEAFF. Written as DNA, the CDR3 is TGCAGCGTTGGTGTGGGGGCCAGGAACACTGAAGCTTTCTTT.

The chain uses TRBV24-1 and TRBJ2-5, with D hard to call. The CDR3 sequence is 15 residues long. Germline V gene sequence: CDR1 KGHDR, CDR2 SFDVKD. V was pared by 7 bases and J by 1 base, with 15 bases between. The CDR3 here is CATRTTTAPQETQYF. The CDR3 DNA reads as TGTGCCACCAGAACCACTACGGCCCCCCAAGAGACCCAGTACTTC.

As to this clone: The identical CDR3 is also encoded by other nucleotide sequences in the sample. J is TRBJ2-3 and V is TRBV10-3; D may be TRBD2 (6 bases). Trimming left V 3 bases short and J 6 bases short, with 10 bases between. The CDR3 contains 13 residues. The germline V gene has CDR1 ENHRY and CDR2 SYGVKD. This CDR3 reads CAISDGGSDTQYF. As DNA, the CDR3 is TGTGCCATCAGTGACGGAGGGTCGGATACGCAGTATTTT.

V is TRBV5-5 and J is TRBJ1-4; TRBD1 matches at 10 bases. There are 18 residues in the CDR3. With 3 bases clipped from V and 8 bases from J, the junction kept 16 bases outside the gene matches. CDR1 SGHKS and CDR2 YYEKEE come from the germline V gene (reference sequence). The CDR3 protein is CASSSRSGTGAQGEKLFF. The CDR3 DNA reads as TGTGCCAGCAGCTCAAGGTCCGGGACAGGGGCGCAGGGCGAAAAACTGTTTTTT.

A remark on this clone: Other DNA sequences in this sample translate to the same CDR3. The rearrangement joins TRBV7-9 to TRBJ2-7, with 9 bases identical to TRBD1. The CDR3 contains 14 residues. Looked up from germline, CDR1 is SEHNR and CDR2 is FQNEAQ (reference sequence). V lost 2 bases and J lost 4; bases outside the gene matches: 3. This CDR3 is CASSLPDRGYEQYF. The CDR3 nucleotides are TGTGCCAGCAGCTTACCGGACAGGGGATACGAGCAGTACTTC.

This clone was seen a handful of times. The CDR3 spells CASSLAGWASGGNEQFF. The CDR3 DNA follows: TGCGCCAGCAGCTTGGCTGGATGGGCTAGCGGGGGCAATGAGCAGTTCTTC. V and J are TRBV5-1 and TRBJ2-1; 10 bases are shared with TRBD2. J gave up 6 bases and V 0 bases, and 9 bases lay outside the gene matches. The CDR3 totals 17 residues. Germline CDR1 and CDR2: SGHRS and YFSETQ.

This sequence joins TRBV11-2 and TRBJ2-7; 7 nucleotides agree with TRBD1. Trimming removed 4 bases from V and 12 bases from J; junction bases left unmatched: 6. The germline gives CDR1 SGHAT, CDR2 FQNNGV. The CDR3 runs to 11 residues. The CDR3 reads CASSSTGFPYF. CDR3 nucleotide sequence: TGTGCCAGCAGCTCGACAGGGTTCCCGTACTTC.

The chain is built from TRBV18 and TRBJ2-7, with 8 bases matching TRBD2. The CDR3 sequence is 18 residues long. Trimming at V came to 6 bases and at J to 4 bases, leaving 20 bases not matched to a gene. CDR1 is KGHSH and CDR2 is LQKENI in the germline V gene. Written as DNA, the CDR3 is TGTGCCAGCTCCCCCTTAGGCAGTACGGGAGGGCCTTGGTACGAGCAGTACTTC. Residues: CASSPLGSTGGPWYEQYF. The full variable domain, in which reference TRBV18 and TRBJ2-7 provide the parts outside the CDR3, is NAGVMQNPRHLVRRRGQEARLRCSPMKGHSHVYWYRQLPEEGLKFMVYLQKENIIDESGMPKERFSAEFPKEGPSILRIQQVVRGDSAAYFCASSPLGSTGGPWYEQYFGPGTRLTVT.

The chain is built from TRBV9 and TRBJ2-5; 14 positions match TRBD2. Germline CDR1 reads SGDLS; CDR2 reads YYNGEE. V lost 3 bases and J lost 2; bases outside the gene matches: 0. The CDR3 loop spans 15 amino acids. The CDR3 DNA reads TGTGCCAGCAGCGGGACTAGCGGGGGGCAAGAGACCCAGTACTTC. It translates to CASSGTSGGQETQYF.